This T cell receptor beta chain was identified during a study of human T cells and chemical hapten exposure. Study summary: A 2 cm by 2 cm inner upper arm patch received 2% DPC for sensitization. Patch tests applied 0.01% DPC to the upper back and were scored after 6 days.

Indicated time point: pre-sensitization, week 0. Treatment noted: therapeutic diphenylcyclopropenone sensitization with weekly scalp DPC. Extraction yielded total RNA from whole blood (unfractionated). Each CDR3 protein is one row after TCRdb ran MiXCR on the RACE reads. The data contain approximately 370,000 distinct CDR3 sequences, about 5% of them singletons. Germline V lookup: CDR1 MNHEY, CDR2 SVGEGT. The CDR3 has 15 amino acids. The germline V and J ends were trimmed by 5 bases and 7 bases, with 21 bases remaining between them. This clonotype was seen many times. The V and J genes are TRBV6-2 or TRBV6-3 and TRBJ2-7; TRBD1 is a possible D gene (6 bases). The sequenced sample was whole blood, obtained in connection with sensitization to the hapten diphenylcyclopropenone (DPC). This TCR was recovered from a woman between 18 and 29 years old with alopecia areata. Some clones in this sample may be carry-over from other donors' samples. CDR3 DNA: TGTGCCAGCAGTCAAACAGGGACCCATCTGGGTGAGCAGTACTTC. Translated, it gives CASSQTGTHLGEQYF.